These 3 T cell receptor beta chains share one sample of origin, sequenced in a study of CD8+CD57+ T cells in acquired aplastic anemia. Genomic DNA, the template, was used for profiling of the TCR beta VDJ and CDR3. TCRdb re-called the reads with MiXCR, one entry per CDR3 protein. In the table there are about 150,000 distinct CDR3 sequences, about 45% of which are singletons. Previously, flow cytometry had revealed CD8+CD57+ cell expansion in the patients chosen for sequencing. The source material was sorted CD4+, CD8+, or CD8+CD57+ T cells (not recorded which) from PBMCs. These receptors all stem from a human donor with aplastic anemia.

The chain links TRBV2 to TRBJ2-3, with 7 nucleotides matching TRBD1. Germline CDR1 is SNHLY and CDR2 is FYNNEI. The J segment lost 5 bases and the V segment lost 4 bases, leaving 9 bases of the junction unmatched. This CDR3 has 15 amino acids. DNA of the CDR3: TGTGCCAGCAGTGGTTTAAGGGGGCGAGGAGATACGCAGTATTTT. This codes for CASSGLRGRGDTQYF.

The chain employs TRBV7-9 and TRBJ1-3; the D is unclear. Trimming took 11 bases from V and 3 from J, leaving 5 bases between them. Germline assignment: CDR1 SEHNR and CDR2 FQNEAQ (reference sequence). The length of the CDR3 is 10 residues. In DNA form, the CDR3 reads TGTGCCTCCGGTGGAAACACCATATATTTT. Its translation is CASGGNTIYF. The complete variable domain, with remaining parts taken from reference TRBV7-9 and TRBJ1-3, reads DTGVSQNPRHKITKRGQNVTFRCDPISEHNRLYWYRQTLGQGPEFLTYFQNEAQLEKSRLLSDRFSAERPKGSFSTLEIQRTEQGDSAMYLCASGGNTIYFGEGSWLTVV.

At least ten counts were recorded for this clonotype. This sequence joins TRBV5-1 and TRBJ1-1; D is unclear. The CDR3 extends over 11 amino acids. With 7 bases removed from V and 1 base from J, the gap between germline ends came to 5 bases. Germline V gene sequence: CDR1 SGHRS, CDR2 YFSETQ. CDR3 coding DNA: TGCGCCAGCCGGTGGAACACTGAAGCTTTCTTT. As protein: CASRWNTEAFF. Filled out from reference TRBV5-1 and TRBJ1-1, the complete variable domain reads KAGVTQTPRYLIKTRGQQVTLSCSPISGHRSVSWYQQTPGQGLQFLFEYFSETQRNKGNFPGRFSGRQFSNSRSEMNVSTLELGDSALYLCASRWNTEAFFGQGTRLTVV.